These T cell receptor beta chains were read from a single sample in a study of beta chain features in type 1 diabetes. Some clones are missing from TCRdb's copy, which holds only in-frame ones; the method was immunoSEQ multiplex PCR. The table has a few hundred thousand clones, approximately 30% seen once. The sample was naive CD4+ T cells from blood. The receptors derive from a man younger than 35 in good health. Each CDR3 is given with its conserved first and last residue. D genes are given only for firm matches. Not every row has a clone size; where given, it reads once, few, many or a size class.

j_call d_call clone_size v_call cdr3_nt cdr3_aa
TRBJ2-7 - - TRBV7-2 TGTGCCAGCAGCTTGGACAGTCGGGAAGACGAGCAGTACTTC CASSLDSREDEQYF
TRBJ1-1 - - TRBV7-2 TGTGCCAGCAACTCTGGGGTACTGGAAAACACTGAAGCTTTCTTT CASNSGVLENTEAFF
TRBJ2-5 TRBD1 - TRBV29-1 TGCAGCGCCCGGACAGGGTGGGAGACCCAGTACTTC CSARTGWETQYF
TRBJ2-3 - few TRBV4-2 TGTGCCAGCAGCCAATTGGAGGGGCATGGCACAGATACGCAGTATTTT CASSQLEGHGTDTQYF
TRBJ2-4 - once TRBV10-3 TGTGCCAGCAGTAGACTGAATGGCAAAAACATTCAGTACTTC CASSRLNGKNIQYF
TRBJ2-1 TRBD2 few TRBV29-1 TGCAGCGGAGCCGGGACTAGCGGGATCTATGAGCAGTTCTTC CSGAGTSGIYEQFF
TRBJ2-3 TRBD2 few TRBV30 TGTGCCTGGAGTGTAACTAGCGGGACATGGGCCACCACAGATACGCAGTATTTT CAWSVTSGTWATTDTQYF
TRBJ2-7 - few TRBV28 TGTGCCAGCGGAGGTGGGCTCTACGAGCAGTACTTC CASGGGLYEQYF
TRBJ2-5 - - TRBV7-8 TGTGCCAGCAGCTTAATCCAGGGCGTGGACTTC CASSLIQGVDF
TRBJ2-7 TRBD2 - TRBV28 TGTGCCAGCAACCCGGGGGGGACCTACGAGCAGTACTTC CASNPGGTYEQYF
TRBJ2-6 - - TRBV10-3 TGTGCCTCCAATGGGGCTGGGGCCAACGTCCTGACTTTC CASNGAGANVLTF
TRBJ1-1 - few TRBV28 TGTGCCAGCAGTGCCCCCGGGGCCCCGAACACTGAAGCTTTCTTT CASSAPGAPNTEAFF
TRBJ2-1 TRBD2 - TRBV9 TGTGCCAGGGGACTAGCGGGAGGAGAGGACAAAGGCCCGGGGAACAATGAGCAGTTCTTC CARGLAGGEDKGPGNNEQFF
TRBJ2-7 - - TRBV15 TGTGCCACCAGCAGAGATCGAGAGGACGAGCAGTACTTC CATSRDREDEQYF
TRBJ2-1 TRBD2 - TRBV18 TGTGCCAGCTCACCCGGGACTAGCGGGAGGAACAATGAGCAGTTCTTC CASSPGTSGRNNEQFF
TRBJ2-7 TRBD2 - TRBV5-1 TGCGCCAGCCACCACGGACTAGCGGCGACCTACGAGCAGTACTTC CASHHGLAATYEQYF
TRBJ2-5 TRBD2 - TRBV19 TGTGCCAGTAGTATCCCTGGGACTATGTCAGAGACCCAGTACTTC CASSIPGTMSETQYF
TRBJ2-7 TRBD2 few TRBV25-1 TGTGCCAGCAGTGACTTAGCGGGCGAGCAGTACTTC CASSDLAGEQYF
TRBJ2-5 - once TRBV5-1 TGCGCCAGCAGGGACAGCCAAGAGACCCAGTACTTC CASRDSQETQYF
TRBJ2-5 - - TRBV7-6 TGTGCCAGCAGCCTTCGACAGGGACTACCGAAAGAGACCCAGTACTTC CASSLRQGLPKETQYF
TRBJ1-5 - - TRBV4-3 TGCGCCAGCAGCCGAGACAGGTATAGCAATCAGCCCCAGCATTTT CASSRDRYSNQPQHF
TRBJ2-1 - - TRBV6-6 TGTGCCAGCACCCTCGGGTCCTACAATGAGCAGTTCTTC CASTLGSYNEQFF
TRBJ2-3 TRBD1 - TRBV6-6 TGTGCCATCAAACAGGGGGCTTCGGATACGCAGTATTTT CAIKQGASDTQYF
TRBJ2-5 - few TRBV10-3 TGTGCCATCAGTGAATCACATGGTGGGGAGACCCAGTACTTC CAISESHGGETQYF
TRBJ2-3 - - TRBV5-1 TGCGCCAGCAGCTTGGGAGATAGCGGAAGTACGCAGTATTTT CASSLGDSGSTQYF
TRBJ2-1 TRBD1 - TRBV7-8 TGTGCCAGCAGCTTGTCGACAGGGGGTGGTGAGCAGTTCTTC CASSLSTGGGEQFF
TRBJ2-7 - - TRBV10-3 TGTGCCATCAGTGAGCCTGTGCGACCCTACGAGCAGTACTTC CAISEPVRPYEQYF
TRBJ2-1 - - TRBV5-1 TGCGCCAGCAGCTTTAGCTCCAGTGAGCAGTTCTTC CASSFSSSEQFF
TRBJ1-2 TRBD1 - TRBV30 TGTGCCTGGAGGGTACAGGGGGTTCGGGGCTACACCTTC CAWRVQGVRGYTF
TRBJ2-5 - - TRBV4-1 TGCGCCAGCAGCCGAGATAAGGACCAGAGAGCCCAGTACTTC CASSRDKDQRAQYF
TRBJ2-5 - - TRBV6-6 TGTGCCAGCAGCCCTCGTGAGACCCAGTACTTC CASSPRETQYF
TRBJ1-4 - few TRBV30 TGTGCCTGGAATCGAGGAGAAAAACTGTTTTTT CAWNRGEKLFF
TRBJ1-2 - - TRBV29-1 TGCAGCGTCCGAAGTTTCGGAGGCTGGGAGGGTGGCTACACCTTC CSVRSFGGWEGGYTF
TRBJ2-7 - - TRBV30 TGTGCCTGGAGTTTACAGGGTTACGAGCAGTACTTC CAWSLQGYEQYF
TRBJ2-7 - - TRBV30 TGTGCCTGGAACCGCCGAGGCGAGCAGTACTTC CAWNRRGEQYF
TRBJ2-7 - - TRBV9 TGTGCCAGCAGCGTAGGCTCGTACGGCGAGCAGTACTTC CASSVGSYGEQYF
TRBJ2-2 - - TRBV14 TGTGCCAGCAGCCAAGAACTAACCGGGGAGCTGTTTTTT CASSQELTGELFF
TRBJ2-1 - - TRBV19 TGTGCCAGTAGTATTAATACAGGAGCCTACAATGAGCAGTTCTTC CASSINTGAYNEQFF
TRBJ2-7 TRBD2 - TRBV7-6 TGTGCCAGCAGTTACTCGACTAGCGGGTTGATCTACGAGCAGTACTTC CASSYSTSGLIYEQYF
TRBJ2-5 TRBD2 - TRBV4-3 TGCGCCAGCAGCCAAGATCTTCTAGCGGGGGGAGAGACCCAGTACTTC CASSQDLLAGGETQYF
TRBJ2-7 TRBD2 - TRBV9 TGTGCCAGCAGCCCTCGGTCGGGGAGGGCCGAAGAGCAGTACTTC CASSPRSGRAEEQYF
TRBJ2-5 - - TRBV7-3 TGTGCCAGCAGCCGAGCCATGGCAGAGACCCAGTACTTC CASSRAMAETQYF
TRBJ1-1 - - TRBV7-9 TGTGCCAGCAGCTTAGCGGGGCTTGAAGCTTTCTTT CASSLAGLEAFF
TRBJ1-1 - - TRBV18 TGTGCCAGCTCCGGACAGATGAACACTGAAGCTTTCTTT CASSGQMNTEAFF
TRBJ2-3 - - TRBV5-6 TGTGCCAGCAGCTTGAACACCGATACGCAGTATTTT CASSLNTDTQYF
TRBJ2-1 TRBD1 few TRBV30 TGTGCCTGGACAGGGGGCCCCTACAATGAGCAGTTCTTC CAWTGGPYNEQFF
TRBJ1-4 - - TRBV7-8 TGTGCCAGCAGCTTGAGGGACCGTGCAACTAATGAAAAACTGTTTTTT CASSLRDRATNEKLFF
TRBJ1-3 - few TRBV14 TGTGCCAGCAGCCCGGGGGGAAACACCATATATTTT CASSPGGNTIYF